The text below deals with one T cell receptor beta chain. Antigen specificity is unknown. This specimen belongs to a study of cytomegalovirus exposure and HLA in healthy donors. PCR employed 60 Vbeta and 13 Jbeta primers. TCRdb's table, derived via immunoSEQ multiplex PCR, lists solely in-frame clones and lacks some. Of 60,000 to 70,000 clones in the sample, about 80% were seen once. Overall study results and limits: Later, TCR association rates were found to vary by HLA locus, highest for DRB1 and lowest for HLA-C. Researchers reported in a later analysis that a missense DCLRE1C variant was tied to TCR beta V- and J-gene trimming. In a later analysis, HLA-associated TCR beta chains were more clonally expanded than equally common others.

With 6 bases clipped from V and 8 bases from J, the junction kept 9 bases outside the gene matches. There are 13 residues in the CDR3. Germline CDR1 is MNHEY and CDR2 is SMNVEV (reference sequence). While unrecorded immune exposures were likely, the donors were nominally healthy when sampled. The sample consisted of PBMCs. The receptor comes from a man over 45 in good health and CMV-seronegative. This chain joins TRBV27 and TRBJ1-2, with 7 bases aligning to TRBD1. This CDR3 reads CASSPQGSVGYTF. CDR3 DNA sequence: TGTGCCAGCAGCCCACAGGGGTCCGTCGGCTACACCTTC.